The entry below gives a single T cell receptor (beta chain) sequence along with its context. The assay was run at deep level. The method was immunoSEQ multiplex PCR; TCRdb's version includes in-frame clones alone and lacks a portion of them. The sample holds 2 million to 2.5 million clones; just over 90% are singletons and the top ten take approximately 0.4%. These data originate in a study of shared clonotypes between healthy human individuals. From germline, CDR1 is SGHAT and CDR2 FQDESV (reference sequence). V lost 4 bases to trimming and J lost 4 bases; unmatched junction nucleotides: 10. This CDR3 is 16 amino acids long.

Specimen: naive CD4+ T cells from PBMCs. Subset denoted: CD45RA+ positively selected. The TCR originated in a man aged 18 to 29 in good health. Some clones in this sample may be carry-over from other donors' samples. The chain carries TRBV11-1 and TRBJ1-3; 7 nucleotides match TRBD1. The CDR3 region is CASSSRQGVFGNTIYF. CDR3 DNA sequence: TGTGCCAGCAGCTCGAGACAGGGAGTTTTCGGAAACACCATATATTTT.